What follows are 22 T cell receptor beta chains derived from one specimen sequenced in a study of blood T cell repertoires in COVID-19. Clones were sequenced by immunoSEQ multiplex PCR, and TCRdb holds only the in-frame ones, with some missing. The sample holds 150,000 to 200,000 clones; roughly four fifths are singletons and the top ten take 22%. The sequencing input was peripheral blood. The receptor set was obtained from a woman of 80 years or more with acute or convalescent COVID-19.

The CDR3: CASSLEMPGGPDEQFF. As DNA, the CDR3 is TGTGCCAGCAGCTTAGAAATGCCGGGAGGGCCGGATGAGCAGTTCTTC. The chain links TRBV7-2 to TRBJ2-1; TRBD2 matches 8 bases. The V gene's germline CDR1 is SGHTA and CDR2 FQGNSA. The CDR3 runs to 16 residues. V shed 1 base, J shed 8 bases, and the junction held 10 bases outside the gene matches.

CDR3 in DNA: TGCAGCGAATATAGCGGGAGTTTTGGCGAGCAGTTCTTC. This sequence encodes CSEYSGSFGEQFF. This chain joins TRBV29-1 and TRBJ2-1; 9 positions agree with TRBD2. Germline loops: CDR1 SQVTM, CDR2 ANQGSEA. V lost 7 bases to trimming and J lost 10 bases; unmatched junction nucleotides: 11. The CDR3 extends over 13 amino acids.

The chain joins TRBV5-1 to TRBJ2-7; 9 bases match TRBD1. The CDR3 consists of 15 residues. The J segment lost 3 bases and the V segment lost 3 bases, leaving 7 bases of the junction unmatched. The V gene's germline CDR1 is SGHRS and CDR2 YFSETQ. The CDR3 loop reads CASSSSTGGFYEQYF. The CDR3 bases are TGCGCCAGCAGCTCCTCGACAGGGGGGTTCTACGAGCAGTACTTC.

The chain carries TRBV5-5 and TRBJ2-7; 7 nucleotides align to TRBD2. CDR3 length equals 16 residues. V shed 0 bases, J shed 7 bases, and the junction held 13 bases outside the gene matches. Germline V gene lookup returns CDR1 SGHKS and CDR2 YYEKEE (reference sequence). The CDR3 DNA is TGTGCCAGCAGCTTGGAGCTAGCGGCATCTCTCGGGGAGCAGTACTTC. This gives the protein CASSLELAASLGEQYF.

The chain uses TRBV2 and TRBJ1-2, with TRBD1 matching over 8 bases. Germline trimming cut 8 bases from V and 2 bases from J; bases unmatched to any gene: 4. Germline CDR1 SNHLY, CDR2 FYNNEI. This CDR3 spans 13 amino acids. The CDR3 region is CASGGQVNYGYTF. Written as DNA, the CDR3 is TGTGCCAGCGGGGGACAGGTGAACTATGGCTACACCTTC.

The genes are TRBV6-5 and TRBJ2-7, with D possibly TRBD2 on 5 matching bases. V dropped 10 bases and J dropped 2 bases, with 12 bases sitting between them. CDR3 length equals 12 residues. CDR1 is MNHEY, CDR2 SVGAGI, per germline. Here the CDR3 reads CATKDGTYEQYF. The CDR3 bases are TGTGCCACCAAAGACGGGACCTACGAGCAGTACTTC.

This chain connects TRBV4-1 to TRBJ2-4; maybe TRBD2 (6 bases). Trimming shortened V by 1 base and J by 5 bases, and 12 bases separated the two germline ends. CDR1 and CDR2 (germline): MGHRA, YSYEKL. This CDR3 is built from 15 residues. CDR3 sequence (DNA): TGCGCCAGCAGCCAAGTGGGACTTAGGCAAAACATTCAGTACTTC. Amino acid sequence: CASSQVGLRQNIQYF.

About this clone: The germline gene is not matched at one end of the junction; a read error may be the cause. V usage is TRBV27 and J usage is TRBJ2-7; 7 positions agree with TRBD1. The length of the CDR3 is 14 residues. Germline CDR1 is MNHEY and CDR2 is SMNVEV (reference sequence). The CDR3 here is CASSLSVQGYEQYF. CDR3 DNA: TGTGCCAGCAGCTTATCGGTACAGGGGTACGAGCAGTACTTC.

The chain couples TRBV7-9 to TRBJ1-4; D not resolved. Germline V gene sequence: CDR1 SEHNR, CDR2 FQNEAQ (reference sequence). The CDR3 loop spans 14 amino acids. Trimming shortened V by 3 bases and J by 4 bases, and 9 bases separated the two germline ends. Here the CDR3 DNA reads TGTGCCAGCAGCTTTGGCGGCGGTAATGAAAAACTGTTTTTT. It is translated as CASSFGGGNEKLFF.

This clone was detected a few times. The chain is built from TRBV27 and TRBJ1-1; TRBD1 aligns across 10 bases. J gave up 1 base and V 8 bases, and 4 bases lay outside the gene matches. The CDR3 runs to 14 residues. Germline V gene sequence: CDR1 MNHEY, CDR2 SMNVEV (reference sequence). The CDR3: CASLRDRGNTEAFF. The CDR3 DNA reads as TGTGCCAGCCTCCGGGACAGGGGGAACACTGAAGCTTTCTTT.

This clone was seen a single time. DNA for the CDR3: TGTGCCAGCAGCTTGACAGGGTATTTCTATGGCTACACCTTC. This sequence encodes CASSLTGYFYGYTF. The chain has TRBV5-6 and TRBJ1-2; tentative D call: TRBD1 (6 bases). Germline V gives CDR1 SGHDT, CDR2 YYEEEE. The CDR3 contains 14 residues. V was shortened by 1 base and J by 4 bases, with 11 bases between the two germline ends.

The chain has TRBV10-3 and TRBJ2-3; 9 bases line up with TRBD1. Germline V lookup: CDR1 ENHRY, CDR2 SYGVKD. The CDR3 is 16 amino acids. After removal of 1 base from V and 6 bases from J, the junction contained 8 bases not matched to a gene. CDR3 in amino acids: CAISEWGQGKEDTQYF. CDR3 coding DNA: TGTGCCATCAGTGAGTGGGGACAGGGAAAAGAGGATACGCAGTATTTT.

V usage is TRBV7-6 and J usage is TRBJ1-2; weak D call: TRBD1 (5 bases). With 6 bases removed from V and 4 bases from J, the gap between germline ends came to 12 bases. CDR3 length equals 13 residues. Germline values: CDR1 SGHVS, CDR2 FNYEAQ. The CDR3 protein is CASSLQGGYGYTF. The DNA of the CDR3 is TGTGCCAGCAGTCTTCAGGGTGGCTATGGCTACACCTTC.

This rearrangement joins TRBV29-1 to TRBJ2-7; D is perhaps TRBD2 (5 bases). The CDR3 is 11 residues long. Per germline, CDR1 SQVTM and CDR2 ANQGSEA. CDR3 in amino acids: CTASGMGEQYF. DNA for the CDR3: TGCACAGCCTCGGGGATGGGCGAGCAGTACTTC.

This chain connects TRBV15 to TRBJ1-1; D call uncertain. Germline values: CDR1 LNHNV, CDR2 YYDKDF (reference sequence). The CDR3 has 15 amino acids. V was clipped by 1 base and J by 4 bases, with 13 bases between them. As DNA, the CDR3 is TGTGCCACCAGCAGAGGTAGCGAAGTTGGCACTGAAGCTTTCTTT. This sequence encodes CATSRGSEVGTEAFF. Combining the CDR3 with reference TRBV15 and TRBJ1-1 gives the whole variable domain DAMVIQNPRYQVTQFGKPVTLSCSQTLNHNVMYWYQQKSSQAPKLLFHYYDKDFNNEADTPDNFQSRRPNTSFCFLDIRSPGLGDTAMYLCATSRGSEVGTEAFFGQGTRLTVV.

DNA for the CDR3: TGTGCCAGTAGTCTCCAGACTAGCTCCTACAATGAGCAGTTCTTC. Its protein product is CASSLQTSSYNEQFF. J is TRBJ2-1 and V is TRBV19; D is perhaps TRBD2 (6 bases). The V gene's germline CDR1 is LNHDA and CDR2 SQIVND (reference sequence). The CDR3 runs to 15 residues. The V end lost 5 bases, the J end lost 0 bases, and 11 bases lay between the germline ends. Together with reference TRBV19 and TRBJ2-1, the CDR3 gives the full variable domain: DGGITQSPKYLFRKEGQNVTLSCEQNLNHDAMYWYRQDPGQGLRLIYYSQIVNDFQKGDIAEGYSVSREKKESFPLTVTSAQKNPTAFYLCASSLQTSSYNEQFFGPGTRLTVL.

The chain couples TRBV10-3 to TRBJ2-7; 14 nucleotides line up with TRBD2. V was pared by 3 bases and J by 4 bases, with 2 bases of the junction left unmatched. Germline V lookup: CDR1 ENHRY, CDR2 SYGVKD. The CDR3 length is 15 residues. The CDR3 is CAISDGTSGSYEQYF. The CDR3, as DNA: TGTGCCATCAGTGACGGGACTAGCGGGAGTTACGAGCAGTACTTC.

CDR3 sequence reads: CASSYSTPTYNEQFF. The DNA of the CDR3 is TGTGCCAGCAGTTACTCGACACCGACCTACAATGAGCAGTTCTTC. The gene calls are TRBV6-5 and TRBJ2-1; no clear D gene. The germline V and J ends were trimmed by 0 bases and 2 bases, with 8 bases remaining between them. Germline values: CDR1 MNHEY, CDR2 SVGAGI. The CDR3 sequence is 15 residues long.

J is TRBJ1-3 and V is TRBV5-1, with 7 nucleotides matching TRBD1. Per the germline V gene, CDR1 is SGHRS and CDR2 is YFSETQ. V gave up 3 bases and J gave up 0 bases; unmatched junction bases: 3. This CDR3 is built from 15 residues. DNA for the CDR3: TGCGCCAGCAGCTCCAGGGGGGTCTCTGGAAACACCATATATTTT. This gives the protein CASSSRGVSGNTIYF.

The rearrangement uses TRBV29-1 and TRBJ2-3, with a weak D call TRBD1 (5 bases). CDR3 size: 13 residues. V gave up 3 bases and J gave up 4 bases, with 11 bases separating them. Germline-derived CDR1 and CDR2 are SQVTM and ANQGSEA. The DNA of the CDR3 is TGCAGCGTTGACAGGGTGGGTTCAGATACGCAGTATTTT. Its translation is CSVDRVGSDTQYF.

The table lists this clone with a count of one. This chain connects TRBV11-3 to TRBJ2-1; 7 bases align to TRBD2. After removal of 4 bases from V and 8 bases from J, the junction contained 5 bases not matched to a gene. Germline V lookup: CDR1 SGHNT, CDR2 YENEEA. The CDR3 contains 13 residues. The chain's CDR3 is CASSWKSGDEQFF. CDR3 DNA: TGTGCCAGCAGCTGGAAGAGCGGGGATGAGCAGTTCTTC. The full variable domain, its missing parts supplied by reference TRBV11-3 and TRBJ2-1, is EAGVVQSPRYKIIEKKQPVAFWCNPISGHNTLYWYLQNLGQGPELLIRYENEEAVDDSQLPKDRFSAERLKGVDSTLKIQPAELGDSAVYLCASSWKSGDEQFFGPGTRLTVL.

This rearrangement joins TRBV7-9 to TRBJ2-1; 7 bases map to TRBD2. This CDR3 is built from 14 residues. The V gene end was trimmed by 2 bases and the J gene end by 9 bases; junction bases not matched to a gene: 7. The germline CDR1 and CDR2 sequences are SEHNR and FQNEAQ (reference sequence). In DNA, the CDR3 is TGTGCCAGCAGCTTATCGGCGGGAGCAGGTGAGCAGTTCTTC. Translation gives CASSLSAGAGEQFF.